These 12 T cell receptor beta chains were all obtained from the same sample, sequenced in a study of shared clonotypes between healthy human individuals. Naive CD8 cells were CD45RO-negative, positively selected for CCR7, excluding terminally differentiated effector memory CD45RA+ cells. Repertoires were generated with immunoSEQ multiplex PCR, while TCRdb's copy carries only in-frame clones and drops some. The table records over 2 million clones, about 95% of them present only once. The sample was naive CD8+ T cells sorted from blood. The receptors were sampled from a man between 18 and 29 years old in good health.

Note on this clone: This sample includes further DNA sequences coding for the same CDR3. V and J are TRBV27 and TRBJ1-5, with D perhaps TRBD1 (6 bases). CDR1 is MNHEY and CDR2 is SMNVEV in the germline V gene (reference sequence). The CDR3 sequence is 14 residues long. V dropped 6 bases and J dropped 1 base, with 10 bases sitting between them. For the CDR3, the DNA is TGTGCCAGCAGACTCAGGGGAAGCAATCAGCCCCAGCATTTT. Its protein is CASRLRGSNQPQHF.

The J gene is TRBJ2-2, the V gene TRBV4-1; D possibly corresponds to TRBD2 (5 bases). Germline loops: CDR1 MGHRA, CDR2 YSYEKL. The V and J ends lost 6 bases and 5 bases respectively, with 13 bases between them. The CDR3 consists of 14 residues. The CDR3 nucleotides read TGCGCCAGCAGTCTCGGACTTGCGACCGGGGAGCTGTTTTTT. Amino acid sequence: CASSLGLATGELFF.

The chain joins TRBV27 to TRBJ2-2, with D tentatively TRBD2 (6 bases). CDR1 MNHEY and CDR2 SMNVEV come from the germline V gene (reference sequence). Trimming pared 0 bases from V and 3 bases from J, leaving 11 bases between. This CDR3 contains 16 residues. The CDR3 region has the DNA TGTGCCAGCAGTTTATCAGCCGGGAGCCACACCGGGGAGCTGTTTTTT. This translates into CASSLSAGSHTGELFF.

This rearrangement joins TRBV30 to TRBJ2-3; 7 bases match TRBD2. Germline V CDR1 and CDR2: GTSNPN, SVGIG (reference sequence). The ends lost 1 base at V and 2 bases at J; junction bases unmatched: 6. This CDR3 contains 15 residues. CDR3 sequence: CAWSAGTTYTDTQYF. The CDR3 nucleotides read TGTGCCTGGAGTGCCGGGACTACCTACACAGATACGCAGTATTTT.

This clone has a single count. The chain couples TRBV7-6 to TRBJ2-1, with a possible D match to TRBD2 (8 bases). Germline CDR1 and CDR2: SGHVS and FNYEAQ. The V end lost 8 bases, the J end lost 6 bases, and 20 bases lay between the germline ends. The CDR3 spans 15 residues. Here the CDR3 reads CASGSLAEGANEQFF. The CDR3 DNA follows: TGTGCCAGCGGGTCACTAGCGGAGGGGGCCAATGAGCAGTTCTTC.

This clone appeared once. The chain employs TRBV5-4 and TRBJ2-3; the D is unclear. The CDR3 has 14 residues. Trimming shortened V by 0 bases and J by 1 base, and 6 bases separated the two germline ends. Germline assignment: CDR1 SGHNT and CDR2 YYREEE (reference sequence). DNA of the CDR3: TGTGCCAGCAGCTTGGGGGCAGGCACAGATACGCAGTATTTT. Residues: CASSLGAGTDTQYF.

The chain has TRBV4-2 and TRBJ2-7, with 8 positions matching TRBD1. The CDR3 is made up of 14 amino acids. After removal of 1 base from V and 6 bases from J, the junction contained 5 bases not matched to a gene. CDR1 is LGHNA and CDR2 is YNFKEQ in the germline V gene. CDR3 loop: CASSQGQGLGEQYF. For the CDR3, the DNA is TGTGCCAGCAGCCAAGGACAGGGGCTCGGCGAGCAGTACTTC.

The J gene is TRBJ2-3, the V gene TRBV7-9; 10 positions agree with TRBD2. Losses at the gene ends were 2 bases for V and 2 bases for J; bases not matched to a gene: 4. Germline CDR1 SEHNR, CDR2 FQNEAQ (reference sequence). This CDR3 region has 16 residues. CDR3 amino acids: CASSLTAGGYTDTQYF. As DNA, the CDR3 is TGTGCCAGCAGCTTAACAGCGGGGGGGTACACAGATACGCAGTATTTT.

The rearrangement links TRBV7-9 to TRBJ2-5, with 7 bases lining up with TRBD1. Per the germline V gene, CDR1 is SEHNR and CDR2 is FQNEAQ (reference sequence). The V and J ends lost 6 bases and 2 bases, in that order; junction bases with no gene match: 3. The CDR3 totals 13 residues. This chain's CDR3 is CASRGQFQETQYF. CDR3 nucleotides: TGTGCCAGCAGGGGACAGTTTCAAGAGACCCAGTACTTC.

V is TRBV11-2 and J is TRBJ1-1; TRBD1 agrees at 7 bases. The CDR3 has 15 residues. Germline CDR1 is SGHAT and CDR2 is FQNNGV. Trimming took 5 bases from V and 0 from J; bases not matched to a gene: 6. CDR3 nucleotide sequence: TGTGCCAGCAGCCAGGAGGGACAGATGAACACTGAAGCTTTCTTT. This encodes CASSQEGQMNTEAFF.

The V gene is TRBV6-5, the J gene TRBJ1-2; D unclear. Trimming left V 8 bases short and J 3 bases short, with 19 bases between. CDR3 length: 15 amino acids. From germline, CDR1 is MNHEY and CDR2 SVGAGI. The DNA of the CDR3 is TGTGCCAGCTCCCCCGGAGGCGGACTGGACTATGGCTACACCTTC. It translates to CASSPGGGLDYGYTF.

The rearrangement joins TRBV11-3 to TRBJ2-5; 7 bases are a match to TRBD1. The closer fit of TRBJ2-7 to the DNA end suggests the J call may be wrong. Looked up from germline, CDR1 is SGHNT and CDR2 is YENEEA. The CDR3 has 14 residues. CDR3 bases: TGTGCCAGCAGCCCCCGACAGGGACCGGGCGAGCAGTACTTC. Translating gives CASSPRQGPGEQYF.